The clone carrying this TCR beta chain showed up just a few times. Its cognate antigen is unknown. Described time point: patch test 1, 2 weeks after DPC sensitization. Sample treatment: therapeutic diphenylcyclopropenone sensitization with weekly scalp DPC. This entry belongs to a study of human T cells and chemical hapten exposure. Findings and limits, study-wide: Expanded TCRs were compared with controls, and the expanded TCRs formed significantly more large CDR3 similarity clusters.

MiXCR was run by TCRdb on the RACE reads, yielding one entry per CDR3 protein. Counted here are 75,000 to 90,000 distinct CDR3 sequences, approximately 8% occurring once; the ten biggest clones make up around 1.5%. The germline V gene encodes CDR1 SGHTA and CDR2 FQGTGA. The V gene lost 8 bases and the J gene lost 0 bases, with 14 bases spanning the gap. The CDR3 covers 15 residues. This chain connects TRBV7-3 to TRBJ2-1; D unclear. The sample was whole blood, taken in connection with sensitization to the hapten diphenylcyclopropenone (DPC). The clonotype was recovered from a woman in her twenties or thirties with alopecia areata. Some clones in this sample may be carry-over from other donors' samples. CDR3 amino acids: CASRGAHYSYNEQFF. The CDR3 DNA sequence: TGTGCCAGCCGAGGCGCCCATTACTCCTACAATGAGCAGTTCTTC. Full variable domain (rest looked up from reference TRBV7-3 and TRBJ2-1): GAGVSQTPSNKVTEKGKYVELRCDPISGHTALYWYRQSLGQGPEFLIYFQGTGAADDSGLPNDRFFAVRPEGSVSTLKIQRTERGDSAVYLCASRGAHYSYNEQFFGPGTRLTVL.